This note documents a single TCR beta chain sequence. Its recognized antigen is unknown. No per-base quality is available; no much larger clone lies one base away. The immunoSEQ Assay, a bias-controlled multiplex PCR, was used to amplify TCRbeta CDR3 regions from genomic DNA. The authors' analysis ran thus. The number of nucleated cells in each sample was estimated from the amplification of reference gene primers within the assay. Sequence reads were collapsed and filtered to measure the absolute abundance of every unique TCRbeta CDR3 rearrangement. For each sample, productive Simpson clonality was calculated as the square root of Simpson's diversity index across productive rearrangements. TCRdb took this table from immuneACCESS and kept in-frame rearrangements with V and J called. Such tables lack part of the clones; where checked against another copy, unresolved V genes explain under half of the gap, and the rest is unexplained. V, J and clone size derive from that table, while D and trimming were established from the DNA sequence. The sample table shows roughly 250,000 clones, and about 87% are seen once. Together, the top ten hold about 1.2% of the sample.

The data originate from a study of blood T cell repertoires in COVID-19 (dated by TCRdb to the early 2020s). As for the study more broadly: Collaborator samples came from the United States, Italy and Spain and covered acute and convalescent phases of COVID-19. The samples were drawn from the first 160 participants of the ongoing ImmuneRACE study and from 1,254 subjects provided by 6 global collaborators. Nearly every sample came with metadata listing a de-identified subject ID, COVID-19 status, age in years and sex. Subjects who had been exposed to COVID-19, were actively infected with it, or had recovered from it provided the deeply sampled blood TCRbeta repertoires that made up the dataset. The material from the prospective study consisted of cDNA or gDNA derived from T cells, B-cell-depleted T cells, or PBMCs. A freely available public database, intended as a resource for researchers studying the immune response to SARS-CoV-2, is where the repertoires were released. HLA class I and class II types, where available, came from metadata supplied by the sample provider rather than from assay-based typing. The paper as a whole reports these results and caveats: The quantity of clinical and demographic metadata differed by source and by participant and was supplied without curation.

The CDR3 starts with the cysteine, ends with the phenylalanine, and has 16 residues. Only the CDR3 region is kept as DNA, spanning 48 bases read in frame from base 1. From a lookup of the germline V gene, CDR1 and CDR2 are ENHRY and SYGVKD. V is cut by 0 bases and J by 0 bases, and the space between the germline ends is 11 bases. Participants in the prospective study were enrolled through a virtual design, were aged 18 to 89 years, and lived in some 24 United States geographic areas. In the prospective study, participants were assigned to cohorts based on the clinical history participants reported in a screening survey and a study questionnaire. In the prospective study, whole blood, serum and a nasopharyngeal or oropharyngeal swab were collected from each participant by mobile phlebotomists. Prospective study participants could optionally give additional blood draws and questionnaires over a roughly two-month period. Before DNA extraction, blood samples from the prospective study were shipped at room temperature or frozen.

The receptor's source is a middle-aged woman with acute COVID-19. Material for sequencing was PBMCs or T cells enriched from blood (not recorded which). The sequence links TRBV10-3 to TRBJ1-1, with no confident D gene call. The sequence in DNA is TGTGCCATCAGTGAGTCGATCTCAGGAATGAACACTGAAGCTTTCTTT. This translates into CAISESISGMNTEAFF.